The 17 T cell receptor beta chains in this list originate from one sample, sequenced in a study of shared clonotypes between healthy human individuals. Assay: immunoSEQ multiplex PCR; the TCRdb copy retains only in-frame clones and omits some. This repertoire shows roughly 1,500,000 clones, approximately 98.5% found once; its top ten account for roughly 0.35%. The sequencing sample was made of naive CD4+ T cells sorted from blood. The subset here: CD45RA+ positively selected. Receptor source: a man aged 30-40 years in good health.

The rearrangement uses TRBV7-8 and TRBJ2-2; D not resolved. The CDR3 loop spans 14 amino acids. Trimming took 3 bases from V and 6 from J, leaving 11 bases between them. Germline CDR1 is SGHVS and CDR2 is FQNEAQ. CDR3 residues: CASSFTWTAGELFF. The CDR3 bases are TGTGCCAGCAGCTTCACCTGGACGGCCGGGGAGCTGTTTTTT.

V and J are TRBV7-3 and TRBJ2-1, with TRBD1 matching over 10 bases. Germline assignment: CDR1 SGHTA and CDR2 FQGTGA. Trimming removed 2 bases from V and 4 bases from J; junction bases left unmatched: 8. The CDR3 has 17 amino acids. The CDR3 sequence is CASSLFPGQGVYNEQFF. CDR3 DNA: TGTGCCAGCAGCTTATTCCCAGGACAGGGGGTTTACAATGAGCAGTTCTTC.

This rearrangement joins TRBV7-9 to TRBJ2-5, with D perhaps matching TRBD2 (6 bases). The CDR3 is 15 amino acids. V was shortened by 6 bases and J by 5 bases, with 19 bases between the two germline ends. The V gene's germline CDR1 is SEHNR and CDR2 FQNEAQ (reference sequence). The CDR3 loop is CASRLTGLEVETQYF. The CDR3, as DNA: TGTGCCAGCAGATTAACGGGACTGGAGGTGGAGACCCAGTACTTC.

This chain uses TRBV12-5 with TRBJ2-1; D gene unclear. The CDR3 totals 14 residues. Per germline, CDR1 LGHNT and CDR2 FRNRAP. The germline V and J ends were trimmed by 4 bases and 5 bases, with 12 bases remaining between them. The CDR3 loop reads CASGSSGPHNEQFF. In DNA form, the CDR3 reads TGTGCTAGTGGTTCCTCGGGCCCTCACAATGAGCAGTTCTTC.

This clone was detected only once. The chain employs TRBV5-1 and TRBJ2-7; possible D gene TRBD1, 6 bases. V was cut by 9 bases and J by 6 bases, with 19 bases left in between. The V gene's germline CDR1 is SGHRS and CDR2 YFSETQ. There are 13 residues in the CDR3. In nucleotides, the CDR3 is TGCGCCACTAACAGGGACGGTGTGGGCGAGCAGTACTTC. This encodes CATNRDGVGEQYF.

In its sample, this clone was seen a few times. The V call is TRBV29-1, the J call TRBJ2-6; D ambiguous. The length of the CDR3 is 13 residues. Per the germline V gene, CDR1 is SQVTM and CDR2 is ANQGSEA. V lost 5 bases, J lost 0 bases, and 5 bases lay in between. The CDR3 DNA is TGCAGCGTTCGCCTCTCTGGGGCCAACGTCCTGACTTTC. Its protein is CSVRLSGANVLTF.

This sequence joins TRBV18 and TRBJ1-1, with unresolved D. The CDR3 has 13 residues. CDR1 KGHSH and CDR2 LQKENI come from the germline V gene. Trimming removed 2 bases at V and 5 bases at J, with 9 bases between. The CDR3, as DNA: TGTGCCAGCTCACCATTGGCGGGAACTGAAGCTTTCTTT. Translation: CASSPLAGTEAFF.

V gene TRBV6-1 combines with J gene TRBJ2-3; D unclear. The V and J ends lost 1 base and 5 bases respectively, with 10 bases between them. CDR3 size: 14 residues. Germline CDR1 MNHNS, CDR2 SASEGT. The CDR3, as DNA: TGTGCCAGCAGTGAAGATATAACGGGAGATACGCAGTATTTT. It encodes CASSEDITGDTQYF.

The chain has TRBV14 and TRBJ2-2, with TRBD2 matching over 7 bases. V lost 5 bases to trimming and J lost 4 bases; unmatched junction nucleotides: 16. Germline V gene sequence: CDR1 SGHDN, CDR2 FVKESK. This CDR3 region has 18 residues. The CDR3 here is CASSYSLGLADSTGELFF. The CDR3 nucleotides read TGTGCCAGCAGCTATTCGCTGGGGCTAGCGGATAGCACCGGGGAGCTGTTTTTT.

V is TRBV18 and J is TRBJ1-5, with 9 bases aligning to TRBD1. CDR1 KGHSH and CDR2 LQKENI come from the germline V gene. The CDR3 spans 18 residues. V was clipped by 5 bases and J by 5 bases; unmatched bases: 16. The CDR3 region has the DNA TGTGCCAGCTCAAAAGACTCGGGACAGGGTCCCCATGATCAGCCCCAGCATTTT. It codes for CASSKDSGQGPHDQPQHF.

V is TRBV7-3 and J is TRBJ2-5; D is possibly TRBD1 (6 bases). Trimming pared 4 bases from V and 5 bases from J, leaving 17 bases between. Germline V lookup: CDR1 SGHTA, CDR2 FQGTGA. CDR3 length equals 15 residues. This CDR3 is CASSSLGGVYETQYF. In nucleotides, the CDR3 is TGTGCCAGCAGCTCGCTAGGGGGAGTCTATGAGACCCAGTACTTC. The full variable domain, completed using reference TRBV7-3 and TRBJ2-5, is GAGVSQTPSNKVTEKGKYVELRCDPISGHTALYWYRQSLGQGPEFLIYFQGTGAADDSGLPNDRFFAVRPEGSVSTLKIQRTERGDSAVYLCASSSLGGVYETQYFGPGTRLLVL.

The V and J genes are TRBV5-5 and TRBJ2-3; tentative D call: TRBD2 (5 bases). This CDR3 spans 16 amino acids. V lost 4 bases and J lost 5, with 20 bases in between. Germline V gene lookup returns CDR1 SGHKS and CDR2 YYEKEE (reference sequence). CDR3 DNA sequence: TGTGCCAGCAGCGTGCGTGAAGGGAGAGGGAGAGATACGCAGTATTTT. Its protein is CASSVREGRGRDTQYF.

This clone was recorded only once. This CDR3 reads CASSRGTDGRGSEAFF. CDR3 DNA: TGCGCCAGCAGCAGAGGAACGGACGGGAGGGGCTCTGAAGCTTTCTTT. The J gene is TRBJ1-1, the V gene TRBV5-1; possible D gene TRBD1, 5 bases. Trimming pared 4 bases from V and 6 bases from J, leaving 22 bases between. This CDR3 spans 16 amino acids. CDR1 is SGHRS and CDR2 is YFSETQ in the germline V gene.

V and J are TRBV5-1 and TRBJ2-1; D assignment may be TRBD1 or TRBD2 (5 bases each). The germline gives CDR1 SGHRS, CDR2 YFSETQ. V was trimmed by 4 bases and J by 7 bases, leaving 18 bases between them. CDR3 length: 15 amino acids. The CDR3 nucleotides read TGCGCCAGCAGCATGCCGGGACCGGAAGGGAATGAGCAGTTCTTC. Translating gives CASSMPGPEGNEQFF.

V is TRBV6-5 and J is TRBJ2-7; 8 bases are a match to TRBD1. V was clipped by 5 bases and J by 3 bases; unmatched bases: 6. Germline V gene data show CDR1 as MNHEY and CDR2 as SVGAGI. CDR3 length: 14 amino acids. CDR3 residues: CASSENGQGYEQYF. The CDR3 nucleotides read TGTGCCAGCAGTGAGAATGGACAGGGCTACGAGCAGTACTTC.

CDR3 DNA: TGCGCCAGCAGCTCTCCTAGCGGGAGAAGGAATGAGCAGTTCTTC. Protein product: CASSSPSGRRNEQFF. J is TRBJ2-1 and V is TRBV5-1; 10 nucleotides align to TRBD2. After removal of 3 bases from V and 7 bases from J, the junction contained 7 bases not matched to a gene. The CDR3 sequence is 15 residues long. Germline CDR1 is SGHRS and CDR2 is YFSETQ.

The V call is TRBV2, the J call TRBJ1-2; the D gene is possibly TRBD1 (5 bases). Germline V gene data show CDR1 as SNHLY and CDR2 as FYNNEI. V was trimmed by 0 bases and J by 4 bases, leaving 12 bases between them. The CDR3 extends over 15 amino acids. CDR3 nucleotides: TGTGCCAGCAGTGAAGCAAAGGGGAGTACCTATGGCTACACCTTC. Translating gives CASSEAKGSTYGYTF.